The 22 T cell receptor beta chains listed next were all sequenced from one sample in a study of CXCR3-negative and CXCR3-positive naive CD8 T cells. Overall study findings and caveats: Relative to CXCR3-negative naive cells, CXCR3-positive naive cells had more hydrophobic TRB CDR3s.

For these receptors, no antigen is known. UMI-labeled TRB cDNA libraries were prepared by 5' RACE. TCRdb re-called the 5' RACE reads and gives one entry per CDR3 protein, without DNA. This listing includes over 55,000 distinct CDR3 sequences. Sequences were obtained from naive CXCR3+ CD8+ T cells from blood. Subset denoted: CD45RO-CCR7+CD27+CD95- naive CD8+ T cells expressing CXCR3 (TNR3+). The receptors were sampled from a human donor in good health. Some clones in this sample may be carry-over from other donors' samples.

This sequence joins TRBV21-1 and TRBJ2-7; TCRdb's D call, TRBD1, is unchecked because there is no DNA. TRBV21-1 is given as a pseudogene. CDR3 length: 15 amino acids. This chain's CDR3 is CASSKEDGQTYEQYF.

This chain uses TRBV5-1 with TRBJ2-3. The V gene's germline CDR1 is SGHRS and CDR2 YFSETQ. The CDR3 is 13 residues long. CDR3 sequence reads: CASSSTIGDTQYF. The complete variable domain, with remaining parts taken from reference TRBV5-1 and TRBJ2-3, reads KAGVTQTPRYLIKTRGQQVTLSCSPISGHRSVSWYQQTPGQGLQFLFEYFSETQRNKGNFPGRFSGRQFSNSRSEMNVSTLELGDSALYLCASSSTIGDTQYFGPGTRLTVL.

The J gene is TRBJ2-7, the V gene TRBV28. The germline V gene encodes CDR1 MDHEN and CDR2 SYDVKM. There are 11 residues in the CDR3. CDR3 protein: CASARSYEQYF. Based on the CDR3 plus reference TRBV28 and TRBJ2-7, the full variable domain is DVKVTQSSRYLVKRTGEKVFLECVQDMDHENMFWYRQDPGLGLRLIYFSYDVKMKEKGDIPEGYSVSREKKERFSLILESASTNQTSMYLCASARSYEQYFGPGTRLTVT.

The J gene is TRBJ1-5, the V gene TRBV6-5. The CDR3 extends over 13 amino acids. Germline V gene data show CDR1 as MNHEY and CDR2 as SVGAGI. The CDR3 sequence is CATSGDSNQPQHF.

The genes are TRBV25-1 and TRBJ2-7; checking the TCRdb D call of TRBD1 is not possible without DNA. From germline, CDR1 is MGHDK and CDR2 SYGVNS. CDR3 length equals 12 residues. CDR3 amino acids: CASRKDSYEQYF.

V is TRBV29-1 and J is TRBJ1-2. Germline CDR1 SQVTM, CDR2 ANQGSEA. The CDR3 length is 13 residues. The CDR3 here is CSVGWRTEAGYTF.

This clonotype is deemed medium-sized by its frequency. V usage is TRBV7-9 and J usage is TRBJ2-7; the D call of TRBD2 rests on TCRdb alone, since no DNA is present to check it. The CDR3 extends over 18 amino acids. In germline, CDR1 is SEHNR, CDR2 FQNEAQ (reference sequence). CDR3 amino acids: CASSSLAGEASGSYEQYF.

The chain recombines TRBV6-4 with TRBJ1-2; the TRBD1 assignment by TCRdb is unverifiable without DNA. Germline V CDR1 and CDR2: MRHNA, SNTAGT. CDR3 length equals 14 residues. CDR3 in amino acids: CASSQGQGTDGYTF.

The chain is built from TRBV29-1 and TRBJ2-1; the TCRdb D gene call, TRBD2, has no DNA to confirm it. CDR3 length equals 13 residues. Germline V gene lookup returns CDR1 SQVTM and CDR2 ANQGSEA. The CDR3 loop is CSVEGGGNNEQFF.

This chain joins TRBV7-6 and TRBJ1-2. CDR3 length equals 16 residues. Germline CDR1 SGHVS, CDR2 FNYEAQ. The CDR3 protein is CASSLKGDIAVLGYTF. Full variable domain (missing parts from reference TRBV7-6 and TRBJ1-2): GAGVSQSPRYKVTKRGQDVALRCDPISGHVSLYWYRQALGQGPEFLTYFNYEAQQDKSGLPNDRFSAERPEGSISTLTIQRTEQRDSAMYRCASSLKGDIAVLGYTFGSGTRLTVV.

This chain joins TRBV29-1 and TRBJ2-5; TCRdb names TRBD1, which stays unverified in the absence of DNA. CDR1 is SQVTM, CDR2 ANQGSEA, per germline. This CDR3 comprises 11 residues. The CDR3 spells CSSTGAETQYF.

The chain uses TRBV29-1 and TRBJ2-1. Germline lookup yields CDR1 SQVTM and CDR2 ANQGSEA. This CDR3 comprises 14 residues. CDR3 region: CSVEAGDTYNEQFF.

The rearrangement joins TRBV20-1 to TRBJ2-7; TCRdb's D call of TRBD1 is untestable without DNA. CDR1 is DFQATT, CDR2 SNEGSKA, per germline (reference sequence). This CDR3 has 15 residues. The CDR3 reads CSARVLAGGTYEQYF.

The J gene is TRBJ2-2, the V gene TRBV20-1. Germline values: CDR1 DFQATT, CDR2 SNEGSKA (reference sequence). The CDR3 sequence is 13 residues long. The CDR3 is CSGEQVSTGELFF.

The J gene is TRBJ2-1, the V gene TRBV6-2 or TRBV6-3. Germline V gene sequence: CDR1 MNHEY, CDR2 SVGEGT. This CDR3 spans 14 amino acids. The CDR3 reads CASSYGGLYNEQFF.

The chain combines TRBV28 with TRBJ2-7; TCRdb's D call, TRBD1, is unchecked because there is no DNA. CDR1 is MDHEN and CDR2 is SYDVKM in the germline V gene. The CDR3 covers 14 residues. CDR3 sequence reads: CASREGQGIYEQYF.

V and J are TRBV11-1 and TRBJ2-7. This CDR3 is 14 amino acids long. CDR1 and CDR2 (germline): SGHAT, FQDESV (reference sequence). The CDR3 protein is CASSSSEVFVEQYF. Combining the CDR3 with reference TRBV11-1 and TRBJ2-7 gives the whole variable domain EAEVAQSPRYKITEKSQAVAFWCDPISGHATLYWYRQILGQGPELLVQFQDESVVDDSQLPKDRFSAERLKGVDSTLKIQPAELGDSAMYLCASSSSEVFVEQYFGPGTRLTVT.

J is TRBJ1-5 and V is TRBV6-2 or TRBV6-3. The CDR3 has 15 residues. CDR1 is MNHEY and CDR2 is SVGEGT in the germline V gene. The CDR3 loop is CASSRGTEYNQPQHF.

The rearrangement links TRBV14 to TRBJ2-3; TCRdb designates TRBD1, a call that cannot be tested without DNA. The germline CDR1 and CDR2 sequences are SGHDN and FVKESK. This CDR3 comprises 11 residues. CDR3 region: CASSGGTGVYF.

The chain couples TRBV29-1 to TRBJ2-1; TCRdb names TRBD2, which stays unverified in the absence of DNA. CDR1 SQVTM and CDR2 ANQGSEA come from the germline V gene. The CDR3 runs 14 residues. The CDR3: CSVLGILAGNEQFF.

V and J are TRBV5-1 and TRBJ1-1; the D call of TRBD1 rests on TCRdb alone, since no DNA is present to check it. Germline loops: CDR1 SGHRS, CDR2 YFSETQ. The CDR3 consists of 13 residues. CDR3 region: CASSRGAGTEAFF. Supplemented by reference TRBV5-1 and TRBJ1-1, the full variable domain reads KAGVTQTPRYLIKTRGQQVTLSCSPISGHRSVSWYQQTPGQGLQFLFEYFSETQRNKGNFPGRFSGRQFSNSRSEMNVSTLELGDSALYLCASSRGAGTEAFFGQGTRLTVV.

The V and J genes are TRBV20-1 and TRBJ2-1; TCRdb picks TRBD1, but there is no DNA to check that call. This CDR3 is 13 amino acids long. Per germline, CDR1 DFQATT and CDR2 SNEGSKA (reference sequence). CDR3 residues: CSARYRGYNEQFF.